Below, one TCR beta chain is given with its context. Assay: immunoSEQ multiplex PCR; the TCRdb copy retains only in-frame clones and omits some. The data hold 75,000 to 95,000 clones, with roughly 93% observed a single time. The entry originates in a study of T cell changes during pregnancy in multiple sclerosis. Per germline, CDR1 SGHNT and CDR2 YYREEE (reference sequence). Trimming shortened V by 4 bases and J by 8 bases, and 18 bases separated the two germline ends. This CDR3 comprises 14 residues. The clonotype comes from a female donor with multiple sclerosis, enrolled in a pregnancy study. The sequenced sample was peripheral blood, obtained in the second trimester of pregnancy. V and J are TRBV5-4 and TRBJ1-1; D is undetermined. CDR3: CASSPERSKPEAFF. CDR3 DNA: TGTGCCAGCAGCCCCGAGCGCAGCAAGCCCGAAGCTTTCTTT.